This TCR beta chain was retrieved from a study of T cell repertoires in cytomegalovirus infection. The CDR3 is 17 residues long. V lost 5 bases and J lost 2, with 20 bases in between. Per the germline V gene, CDR1 is SGHVS and CDR2 is FNYEAQ. This clonotype was picked up a small number of times. What it recognizes is unknown. TCRdb re-analysed the reads in MiXCR, keeping a single row per CDR3 protein. Of 700,000 to 950,000 distinct CDR3 sequences in the sample, around a third were seen once. The chain joins TRBV7-6 to TRBJ2-3, with D perhaps given as TRBD1 or TRBD2 (6 bases each). The starting material was cultured CD8+ T cells from PBMCs, obtained from culture after CMV antigen stimulation. The receptor was derived from a human donor in good health (CMV status not recorded). Some clones in this sample may be carry-over from other donors' samples. The CDR3 DNA follows: TGTGCCAGCAGCCCCCCCGAAACGGGGGCCCCCACAGATACGCAGTATTTT. Translated, it gives CASSPPETGAPTDTQYF.